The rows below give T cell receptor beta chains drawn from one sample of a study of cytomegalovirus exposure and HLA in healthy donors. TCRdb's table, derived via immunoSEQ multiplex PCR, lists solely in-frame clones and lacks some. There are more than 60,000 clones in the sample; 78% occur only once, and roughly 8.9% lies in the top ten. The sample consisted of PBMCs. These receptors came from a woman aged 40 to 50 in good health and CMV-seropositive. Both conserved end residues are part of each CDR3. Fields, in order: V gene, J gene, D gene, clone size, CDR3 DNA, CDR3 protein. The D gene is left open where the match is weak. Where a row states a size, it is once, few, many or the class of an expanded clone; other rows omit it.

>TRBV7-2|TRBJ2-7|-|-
TGTGCCAGCAGCTCTATGGTTGGGGCAGGCGAGCAGTACTTC
CASSSMVGAGEQYF
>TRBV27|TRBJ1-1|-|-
TGTGCCAGCAGTTCGCAGGGTTACACTGAAGCTTTCTTT
CASSSQGYTEAFF
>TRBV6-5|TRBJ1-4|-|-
TGTGCCAGCAGTTCCCCGGGAAGCCCGAATGAAAAACTGTTTTTT
CASSSPGSPNEKLFF
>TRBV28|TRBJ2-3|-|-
TGTGCCAGCAATATCTTCAGGGTGGACACAGATACGCAGTATTTT
CASNIFRVDTDTQYF
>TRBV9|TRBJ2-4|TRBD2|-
TGTGCCAGCAGCCCGGGAGGGGGATTCGGAACCAAAAACATTCAGTACTTC
CASSPGGGFGTKNIQYF
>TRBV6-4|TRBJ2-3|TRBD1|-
TGTGCCAGCAGTGACCCCTTGACAGGGGGAAGCACAGATACGCAGTATTTT
CASSDPLTGGSTDTQYF
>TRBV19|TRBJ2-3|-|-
TGTGCCAGTAGCTGGGCAGGGGGCACAGATACGCAGTATTTT
CASSWAGGTDTQYF
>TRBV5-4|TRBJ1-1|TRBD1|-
TGTGCCAGCAGCTTTGACAGGGGCTTGAACACTGAAGCTTTCTTT
CASSFDRGLNTEAFF
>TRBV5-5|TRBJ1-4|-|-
TGTGCCAGCAGCTTGGAAATGGCAGTAAATGAAAAACTGTTTTTT
CASSLEMAVNEKLFF
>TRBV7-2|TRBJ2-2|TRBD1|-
TGTGCCAGCAGCAATCCGGACAGGGGGATATACACCGGGGAGCTGTTTTTT
CASSNPDRGIYTGELFF
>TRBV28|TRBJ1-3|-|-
TGTGCCAGCATCGAGACGGAGTCTGGAAACACCATATATTTT
CASIETESGNTIYF
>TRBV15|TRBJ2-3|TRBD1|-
TGTGCCACCAGCAGAGATTTCGGTATGGGACAGGGAGCGTCAGATACGCAGTATTTT
CATSRDFGMGQGASDTQYF
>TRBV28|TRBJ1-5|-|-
TGTGCCAGCACCGGGGGGTACAATCAGCCCCAGCATTTT
CASTGGYNQPQHF
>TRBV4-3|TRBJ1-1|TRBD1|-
TGCGCCAGCAGCGAGGAGGGGGCCTATACTGAAGCTTTCTTT
CASSEEGAYTEAFF
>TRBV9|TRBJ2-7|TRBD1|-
TGTGCCAGCAGCCCCGGGACAGGGCTAACCTACGAGCAGTACTTC
CASSPGTGLTYEQYF
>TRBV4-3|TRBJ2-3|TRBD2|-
TGCGCCAGCAGCCAAGCGGGGGGGCCCACAGATACGCAGTATTTT
CASSQAGGPTDTQYF
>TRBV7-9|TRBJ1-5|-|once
TGTTCCAGCAGCTTGACAGATTTAATGCCCCAGCATTTT
CSSSLTDLMPQHF
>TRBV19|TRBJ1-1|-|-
TGTGCCAGTAGTAGCCGGGAGAAGAACACTGAAGCTTTCTTT
CASSSREKNTEAFF
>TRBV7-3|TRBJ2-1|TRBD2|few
TGTGCCAGCAGCTCCTTGTCGACTAGCGGGGGGGCAAATGAGCAGTTCTTC
CASSSLSTSGGANEQFF
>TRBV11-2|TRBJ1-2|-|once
TGTGCCAGCAGCTTCGAAGGAGATGGCTACACCTTC
CASSFEGDGYTF
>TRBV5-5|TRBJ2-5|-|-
TGTGCCAGCAGCTTGGGAGGGTACCAAGAGACCCAGTACTTC
CASSLGGYQETQYF
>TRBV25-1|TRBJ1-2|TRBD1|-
TGTGCCAGCAGTGATTTAGGACAGGGCTATGGCTACACCTTC
CASSDLGQGYGYTF
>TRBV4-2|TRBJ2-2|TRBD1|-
TGTGCCAGCAGCTCGGGACAGGGGACCGGGGAGCTGTTTTTT
CASSSGQGTGELFF
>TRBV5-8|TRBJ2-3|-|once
TGTGCCAGCAGCACGGGAGATACGCAGTATTTT
CASSTGDTQYF
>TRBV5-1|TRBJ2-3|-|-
TGCGCCAGCAGCTTGGTGGGTGGTGGGCCAGATACGCAGTATTTT
CASSLVGGGPDTQYF
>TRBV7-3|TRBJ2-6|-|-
TGTGCCAGCAGCGCCCTAGGAGCTGGGGCCAACGTCCTGACTTTC
CASSALGAGANVLTF
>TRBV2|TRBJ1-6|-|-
TGTGCCAGCAGTGTTTCACAGCTGGTCAATTCACCCCTCCACTTT
CASSVSQLVNSPLHF
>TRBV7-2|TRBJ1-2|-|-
TGTGCCAGCAGCCGGGGAACAGCCTACTATGGCTACACCTTC
CASSRGTAYYGYTF
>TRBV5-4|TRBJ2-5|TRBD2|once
TGTGCCAGCAGCGGAGGGACTAGCGGGGAAGAGACCCAGTACTTC
CASSGGTSGEETQYF
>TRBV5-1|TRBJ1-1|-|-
TGCGCCAGCAGCTTGGGAGATATGGAAGCTTTCTTT
CASSLGDMEAFF
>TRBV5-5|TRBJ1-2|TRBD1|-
TGTGCCAGCAGCCCGGGACAGGGGGCTATGTATGGCTACACCTTC
CASSPGQGAMYGYTF
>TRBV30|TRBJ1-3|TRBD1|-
TGTGCCTGGAGTGTAAGGGACAGGGGTGCGGGAAACACCATATATTTT
CAWSVRDRGAGNTIYF
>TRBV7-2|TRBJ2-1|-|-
TGTGCCAGCAGCTTAACGGCATTTCTTTACGGGGAGCAGTTCTTC
CASSLTAFLYGEQFF
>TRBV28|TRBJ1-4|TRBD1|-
TGTGCCAGCAGCCCGGGACAGGGAGGGGAAAAACTGTTTTTT
CASSPGQGGEKLFF
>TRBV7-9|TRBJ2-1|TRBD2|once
TGTGCCAGCACCCCTACTAGCGGGGGGGCCAATGAGCAGTTCTTC
CASTPTSGGANEQFF
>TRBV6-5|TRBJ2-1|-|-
TGTGCCAGCAGTTACTCCGGGGATTACAATGAGCAGTTCTTC
CASSYSGDYNEQFF
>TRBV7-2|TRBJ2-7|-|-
TGTGCCAGCAGCTTAGCGCGACAGGCCGGGTCGTACGAGCAGTACTTC
CASSLARQAGSYEQYF
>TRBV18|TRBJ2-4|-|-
TGTGCCAGCTCCCGGGTAGCCAAAAACATTCAGTACTTC
CASSRVAKNIQYF
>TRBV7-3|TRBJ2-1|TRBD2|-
TGTGCCAGCAGCGGACGCGGAGCGGGGGGTACCTACAATGAGCAGTTCTTC
CASSGRGAGGTYNEQFF
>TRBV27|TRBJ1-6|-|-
TGTGCCAGCAGTTTAGCGGACAGTAATTCACCCCTCCACTTT
CASSLADSNSPLHF
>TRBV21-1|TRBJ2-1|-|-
TGTGCCAGCAGCCGTCGCGGGGGGGCATCCTACAATGAGCAGTTCTTC
CASSRRGGASYNEQFF
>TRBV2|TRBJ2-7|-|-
TGTGCCAGCAGTGGTGACATACGAGTCTACGAGCAGTACTTC
CASSGDIRVYEQYF
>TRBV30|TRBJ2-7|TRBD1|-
TGTGCCTGGAGTCCACCCGGGACAGGGGGATCCGAGCAGTACTTC
CAWSPPGTGGSEQYF
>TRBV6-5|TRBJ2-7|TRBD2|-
TGTGCCAGCAGTCAAAGCGGGGGGGACTCCTACGAGCAGTACTTC
CASSQSGGDSYEQYF
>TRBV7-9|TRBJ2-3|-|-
TGTGCCAGCAGCTTAGATCCGGTTACTCGCACAGATACGCAGTATTTT
CASSLDPVTRTDTQYF
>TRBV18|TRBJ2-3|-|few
TGTGCCAGCTCACCACTGGGACACCACACAGATACGCAGTATTTT
CASSPLGHHTDTQYF
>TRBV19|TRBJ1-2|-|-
TGTGCCAGTTCACAACTATATGGCTACACCTTC
CASSQLYGYTF
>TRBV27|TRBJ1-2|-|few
TGTGCCAGCAGTCCCAGGGTGAGCTATGGCTACACCTTC
CASSPRVSYGYTF
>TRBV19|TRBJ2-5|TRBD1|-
TGTGCCAGTAGCAATCGCCCACAGGGGGGCGAGACCCAGTACTTC
CASSNRPQGGETQYF
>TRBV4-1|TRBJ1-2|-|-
TGCGCCAGCAGCCAAGCTACGGCGGGCTATGGCTACACCTTC
CASSQATAGYGYTF
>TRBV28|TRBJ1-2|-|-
TGTGCCAGCAGAGGGGATGGCTACACCTTC
CASRGDGYTF